Listed here is a single TCR beta chain. This specimen comes from a study of blood T cell repertoires in COVID-19. Study context: The United States, Italy and Spain supplied acute and convalescent COVID-19 samples. In each case, the material was cDNA or gDNA derived from T cells, B-cell-depleted T cells, or PBMCs.

In the original processing: Amplified reference gene primers provided the basis for estimating nucleated cell counts. Some clones are missing from TCRdb's copy, which holds only in-frame ones; the method was immunoSEQ multiplex PCR. V and J calls and clone size are given by that table; D and trimming were obtained from the DNA. In the table there are 60,000 to 90,000 clones, 84% of which are singletons. Germline V gives CDR1 SGHTA, CDR2 FQGTGA. This CDR3 has 15 amino acids. V lost 4 bases, J lost 7 bases, and 10 bases stayed unmatched. The material sequenced was peripheral blood. The origin of this receptor is a woman aged 50 to 60 with acute or convalescent COVID-19. The chain couples TRBV7-3 to TRBJ2-7; 10 bases line up with TRBD1. The CDR3 protein is CASSSPRQGAREQYF. The DNA for the CDR3 is TGTGCCAGCAGCTCTCCCAGACAGGGGGCTCGAGAGCAGTACTTC.